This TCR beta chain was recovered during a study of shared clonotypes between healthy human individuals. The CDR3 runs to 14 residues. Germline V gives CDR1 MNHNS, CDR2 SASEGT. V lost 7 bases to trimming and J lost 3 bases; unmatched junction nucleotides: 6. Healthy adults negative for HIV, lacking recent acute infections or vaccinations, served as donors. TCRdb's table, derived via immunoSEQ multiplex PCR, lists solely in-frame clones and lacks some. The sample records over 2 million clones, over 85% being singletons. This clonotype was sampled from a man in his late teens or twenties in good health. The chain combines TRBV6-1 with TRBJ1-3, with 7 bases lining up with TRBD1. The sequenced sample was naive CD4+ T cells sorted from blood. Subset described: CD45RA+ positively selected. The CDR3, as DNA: TGTGCCAGCACCCCAGGGGGTCTTGGAAACACCATATATTTT. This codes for CASTPGGLGNTIYF.